The clone carrying this T cell receptor beta chain was counted between two and nine times. The antigen remains undetermined. These data belong to a study of T-cell memory formation after mild COVID-19. Study at large: Across donors, TCR clusters were largely donor specific.

The CDR3 runs to 18 residues. Germline trimming cut 5 bases from V and 0 bases from J; bases unmatched to any gene: 14. General study results and limits: There were some responding clones in pre-infection memory, which suggested that cross-reactive memory had joined.

Using its own MiXCR run on the 5' RACE reads, TCRdb lists one record per CDR3 protein. The sample has about 140,000 distinct CDR3 sequences, 11% to 15% seen once. This receptor was identified in an adult woman who had mild COVID-19 (a few samples of this study predate the infection). Cell type and time point are not known. V usage is TRBV12-3 or TRBV12-4 and J usage is TRBJ1-1, with 8 positions matching TRBD1. Sequencing used PBMCs or a T cell subset sorted from them (not recorded which). The CDR3 reads CASSPPLTGAIMNTEAFF. In nucleotides, the CDR3 is TGTGCCAGCAGTCCTCCTTTGACAGGGGCTATCATGAACACTGAAGCTTTCTTT.